The 21 T cell receptor beta chains presented below share a single source sample, sequenced in a study of T cell responses to AZD1222 COVID-19 vaccine. Repertoires were generated with immunoSEQ multiplex PCR, while TCRdb's copy carries only in-frame clones and drops some. The data hold about 130,000 clones, with 75% to 95% observed a single time. This material consisted of peripheral blood, taken on day 0 of AZD1222 vaccination. The origin of the receptors is an adult in good health.

The chain uses TRBV18 and TRBJ1-5, with D unclear. CDR3 size: 14 residues. Germline loops: CDR1 KGHSH, CDR2 LQKENI. Trimming cost V 0 bases and J 9 bases, with 12 bases left between them. CDR3 sequence reads: CASSPPYSSRPQHF. The DNA for the CDR3 is TGTGCCAGCTCACCACCCTATTCAAGTCGGCCCCAGCATTTT.

The V call is TRBV28, the J call TRBJ2-7; 8 bases map to TRBD1. V gave up 2 bases and J gave up 4 bases; unmatched junction bases: 1. CDR3 length: 13 amino acids. Germline assignment: CDR1 MDHEN and CDR2 SYDVKM. CDR3 in amino acids: CASSLQGAYEQYF. The DNA for the CDR3 is TGTGCCAGCAGTTTACAGGGGGCATACGAGCAGTACTTC. Looking up the rest from reference TRBV28 and TRBJ2-7 gives the full variable domain: DVKVTQSSRYLVKRTGEKVFLECVQDMDHENMFWYRQDPGLGLRLIYFSYDVKMKEKGDIPEGYSVSREKKERFSLILESASTNQTSMYLCASSLQGAYEQYFGPGTRLTVT.

The V call is TRBV6-5, the J call TRBJ2-7; D remains unclear. The V gene lost 5 bases and the J gene lost 2 bases, with 4 bases spanning the gap. The germline CDR1 and CDR2 sequences are MNHEY and SVGAGI. The CDR3 loop spans 11 amino acids. The DNA of the CDR3 is TGTGCCAGCAGTACGGCCTACGAGCAGTACTTC. It is translated as CASSTAYEQYF.

J is TRBJ2-7 and V is TRBV5-1, with TRBD1 matching 12 bases. In germline, CDR1 is SGHRS, CDR2 YFSETQ. The CDR3 runs to 13 residues. The V segment lost 3 bases and the J segment 6 bases; nucleotides outside the gene matches: 1. Written as DNA, the CDR3 is TGCGCCAGCAGCTGGGACAGGGGGCCCGAGCAGTACTTC. The encoded protein is CASSWDRGPEQYF.

This clone has just a few counts. DNA for the CDR3: TGTGCCAGCAGCTTAGAGGCAGGTGACTCCTACGAGCAGTACTTC. Amino acid sequence: CASSLEAGDSYEQYF. The chain employs TRBV11-3 and TRBJ2-7; D uncertain. Germline values: CDR1 SGHNT, CDR2 YENEEA. CDR3 length: 15 amino acids. V dropped 0 bases and J dropped 0 bases, with 9 bases sitting between them.

The chain recombines TRBV2 with TRBJ2-2, with D tentatively TRBD1 (6 bases). CDR1 and CDR2 (germline): SNHLY, FYNNEI. The germline V and J ends were trimmed by 7 bases and 6 bases, with 15 bases remaining between them. The CDR3 loop spans 14 amino acids. The CDR3 sequence: CASIRQAPAGELFF. The CDR3 DNA reads TGTGCCAGCATCCGACAGGCTCCGGCCGGGGAGCTGTTTTTT.

This chain connects TRBV5-4 to TRBJ2-7, with 8 bases lining up with TRBD2. J lost 2 bases, V lost 1 base, and 5 bases had no gene match. CDR3 length equals 15 residues. The germline V gene has CDR1 SGHNT and CDR2 YYREEE (reference sequence). The CDR3 is CASSLKAGDPYEQYF. CDR3 DNA sequence: TGTGCCAGCAGCTTGAAAGCGGGGGACCCCTACGAGCAGTACTTC.

The chain employs TRBV3-1 (or the pseudogene TRBV3-2) and TRBJ2-5, with no clear D. This CDR3 has 12 amino acids. Trimming took 4 bases from V and 2 from J, leaving 5 bases between them. Germline-derived CDR1 and CDR2 are LGHDT and YNNKEL (reference sequence). The CDR3 DNA reads as TGTGCCAGCAGCCTACGTCAAGAGACCCAGTACTTC. Translating gives CASSLRQETQYF.

The chain is built from TRBV9 and TRBJ1-3; D call uncertain. V lost 0 bases to trimming and J lost 1 base, with 11 bases between them. CDR3 length: 16 amino acids. Per germline, CDR1 SGDLS and CDR2 YYNGEE. The CDR3 DNA reads as TGTGCCAGCAGCGTAGACGAGGCCTTATCTGGAAACACCATATATTTT. Its protein is CASSVDEALSGNTIYF.

The chain joins TRBV7-8 to TRBJ1-2, with 7 bases fitting TRBD1. CDR1 SGHVS and CDR2 FQNEAQ come from the germline V gene. This CDR3 contains 14 residues. The trim removed 6 bases at V and 7 bases at J, leaving 11 bases unmatched. CDR3 in amino acids: CASSRVEGAAGYTF. The CDR3 DNA reads as TGTGCCAGCAGTCGAGTTGAGGGGGCGGCTGGCTACACCTTC.

This clone was observed a single time. The J gene is TRBJ1-1, the V gene TRBV19; D is perhaps TRBD1 (6 bases). This CDR3 contains 14 residues. The germline V and J ends were trimmed by 5 bases and 0 bases, with 10 bases remaining between them. Per the germline V gene, CDR1 is LNHDA and CDR2 is SQIVND (reference sequence). The CDR3 region has the DNA TGTGCCAGTAGTGTGACAGGACTGAACACTGAAGCTTTCTTT. Its translation is CASSVTGLNTEAFF.

J is TRBJ2-5 and V is TRBV24-1, with no clear D. Per the germline V gene, CDR1 is KGHDR and CDR2 is SFDVKD. V lost 1 base to trimming and J lost 2 bases, with 7 bases between them. CDR3 length: 14 residues. The CDR3 is CATSDLSEQETQYF. For the CDR3, the DNA is TGTGCCACCAGTGATTTATCAGAACAAGAGACCCAGTACTTC.

The rearrangement links TRBV13 to TRBJ2-7, with D hard to call. Germline-derived CDR1 and CDR2 are PRHDT and FYEKMQ (reference sequence). The CDR3 contains 12 residues. V shed 8 bases and J shed 3 bases, with 11 bases lying between them. The CDR3: CASHGPVYEQYF. DNA for the CDR3: TGTGCCAGCCATGGTCCGGTCTACGAGCAGTACTTC. Using reference TRBV13 and TRBJ2-7 for the parts outside the CDR3, the full variable domain is AAGVIQSPRHLIKEKRETATLKCYPIPRHDTVYWYQQGPGQDPQFLISFYEKMQSDKGSIPDRFSAQQFSDYHSELNMSSLELGDSALYFCASHGPVYEQYFGPGTRLTVT.

The chain is built from TRBV4-2 and TRBJ1-5; 7 nucleotides line up with TRBD1. This CDR3 has 15 residues. Germline trimming cut 6 bases from V and 1 base from J; bases unmatched to any gene: 6. Germline V lookup: CDR1 LGHNA, CDR2 YNFKEQ. This CDR3 reads CASSLEDRSNQPQHF. The CDR3 DNA is TGTGCCAGCAGTCTAGAGGACAGGAGCAATCAGCCCCAGCATTTT.

This rearrangement joins TRBV7-8 to TRBJ1-1; no reliable D call. With 1 base removed from V and 5 bases from J, the gap between germline ends came to 8 bases. The CDR3 extends over 13 amino acids. The germline CDR1 and CDR2 sequences are SGHVS and FQNEAQ. CDR3 amino acids: CASSLGVRTEAFF. The CDR3 bases are TGTGCCAGCAGCTTAGGGGTTCGAACTGAAGCTTTCTTT.

This chain connects TRBV5-5 to TRBJ2-7; D is tentatively TRBD1 or TRBD2 (5 bases each). The CDR3 sequence is 15 residues long. Germline CDR1 SGHKS, CDR2 YYEKEE (reference sequence). V was cut by 4 bases and J by 2 bases, with 16 bases left in between. CDR3 sequence (DNA): TGTGCCAGCAGCCCAGGGACCTCGGTCGCCTACGAGCAGTACTTC. It translates to CASSPGTSVAYEQYF.

The rearrangement uses TRBV2 and TRBJ2-2, with D uncertain. The CDR3 consists of 14 residues. The germline gives CDR1 SNHLY, CDR2 FYNNEI. V dropped 5 bases and J dropped 4 bases, with 11 bases sitting between them. The chain's CDR3 is CASSRGRRTGELFF. DNA for the CDR3: TGTGCCAGCAGTCGAGGACGTCGCACCGGGGAGCTGTTTTTT.

The chain combines TRBV6-4 with TRBJ1-2; D not resolved. V gave up 11 bases and J gave up 7 bases, with 14 bases separating them. The CDR3 totals 11 residues. Per germline, CDR1 MRHNA and CDR2 SNTAGT. The CDR3 DNA reads as TGTGCCGCTAAGGTAAAATCTGGCTACACCTTC. It specifies CAAKVKSGYTF.

The chain links TRBV9 to TRBJ2-3; D not resolved. The V and J ends lost 4 bases and 8 bases respectively, with 14 bases between them. The CDR3 is 13 amino acids. Germline assignment: CDR1 SGDLS and CDR2 YYNGEE. In nucleotides, the CDR3 is TGTGCCAGCAGCCCCCCACGTAGGAGTACGCAGTATTTT. Its protein is CASSPPRRSTQYF.

This clone has only a few counts. The chain combines TRBV4-1 with TRBJ1-5; D unclear. V was cut by 1 base and J by 7 bases, with 8 bases left in between. The germline V gene encodes CDR1 MGHRA and CDR2 YSYEKL. CDR3 length equals 13 residues. For the CDR3, the DNA is TGCGCCAGCAGCCAAGGGTGGAACCAGCCCCAGCATTTT. This encodes CASSQGWNQPQHF.

The V gene is TRBV7-2, the J gene TRBJ1-2; no clear D gene. CDR1 SGHTA and CDR2 FQGNSA come from the germline V gene. V lost 3 bases to trimming and J lost 1 base, with 6 bases between them. The CDR3 spans 13 residues. The DNA for the CDR3 is TGTGCCAGCAGCTTCTCATATAACTATGGCTACACCTTC. Amino acids: CASSFSYNYGYTF. The full variable domain, rest sourced from reference TRBV7-2 and TRBJ1-2, is GAGVSQSPSNKVTEKGKDVELRCDPISGHTALYWYRQSLGQGLEFLIYFQGNSAPDKSGLPSDRFSAERTGGSVSTLTIQRTQQEDSAVYLCASSFSYNYGYTFGSGTRLTVV.